This TCR beta chain was identified during a study of shared clonotypes between healthy human individuals. Study findings and constraints: Sampling was confined to blood; repertoires within tissues likely differ.

About 200 ng DNA, around 30,000 T cell genomes, went into each sorted-subset replicate PCR. Measured with immunoSEQ multiplex PCR; TCRdb has only the in-frame clones, and not every one. Of some 1,900,000 clones listed, over 85% are singletons. As for this clone: Antigen: not known.

Positively selected for CCR7, the CD45RO-negative cells used as naive CD8 cells excluded terminally differentiated effector memory CD45RA+ cells. The sequence derives from a man younger than 35 in good health. Sequenced material: naive CD8+ T cells sorted from blood.

The DNA for the CDR3 is TGTGCCAGCAGGTCGACAGGGGGCGTCACTGAAGCTTTCTTT. This codes for CASRSTGGVTEAFF. The V and J genes are TRBV27 and TRBJ1-1, with 10 positions matching TRBD1. The ends lost 6 bases at V and 4 bases at J; junction bases unmatched: 5. Germline V lookup: CDR1 MNHEY, CDR2 SMNVEV (reference sequence). This CDR3 is 14 amino acids long.